These 26 T cell receptor beta chains were sequenced from one sample in a study of regulatory T cells in long-lasting Graves disease. Arm-PCR of CDR3 regions and iRepertoire HTBI primers were used to build TCR beta libraries. Via MiXCR, TCRdb re-called the multiplex PCR reads, giving one row per CDR3 protein. The data show more than 300,000 distinct CDR3 sequences, 12% seen once. Time point given: newly diagnosed GD, antithyroid drugs for less than 3 months. Isolated PBMC RNA provided the starting material for the TCR library. This same sample was also taken into another study, of T cells in Graves' hyperthyroidism and ophthalmopathy.

The sample was peripheral blood mononuclear cells (PBMCs), taken at new diagnosis, from a patient treated with antithyroid drugs. These receptors all stem from a woman in her late teens or twenties with Graves disease.

This clonotype was counted ten times or more. The chain links TRBV2 to TRBJ2-1; 10 nucleotides agree with TRBD2. V lost 7 bases and J lost 8; bases outside the gene matches: 8. Germline CDR1 and CDR2: SNHLY and FYNNEI. The CDR3 is 14 residues long. CDR3 nucleotides: TGTGCCAGCAATGAGCGGGAGGGCCTATATGAGCAGTTCTTC. Protein product: CASNEREGLYEQFF.

Note on this clonotype: A much larger clonotype is one base distant, so this may be a read error. V and J are TRBV12-3 or TRBV12-4 and TRBJ2-1; 13 bases agree with TRBD2. The J call is uncertain, as TRBJ2-7 better fits the DNA end. There are 24 residues in the CDR3. The CDR3 DNA is TGTGCCAGCAGAGTTTACTCCGGGACTAGCGGGACGCTAACCCCCAAAACCTCCTACAATGAGCAGTACTTC. Protein sequence: CASRVYSGTSGTLTPKTSYNEQYF.

This clonotype was counted at least ten times. V is TRBV30 and J is TRBJ1-4, with D possibly being TRBD1 (5 bases). Trimming shortened V by 5 bases and J by 7 bases, and 14 bases separated the two germline ends. CDR3 length: 13 amino acids. Per germline, CDR1 GTSNPN and CDR2 SVGIG (reference sequence). CDR3 amino acids: CAWGPGRGEKLFF. The CDR3 DNA reads TGTGCCTGGGGCCCGGGACGCGGTGAAAAACTGTTTTTT.

This clonotype was seen repeatedly, ten times or more. The V and J genes are TRBV12-3 or TRBV12-4 and TRBJ1-6, with D maybe TRBD1 (5 bases). V lost 6 bases, J lost 7 bases, and 10 bases lay in between. The CDR3 contains 13 residues. The CDR3 reads CASRGGGNSPLHF. The DNA for the CDR3 is TGTGCCAGCAGAGGCGGGGGGAATTCACCCCTCCACTTT.

This clonotype showed up just a few times. A much larger clone differs from this one at a single base, so this may be a read error. Here the CDR3 omits its conserved ending phenylalanine or tryptophan, so a read error is the likely source. V usage is TRBV12-3 or TRBV12-4 and J usage is TRBJ2-1; D might be TRBD1 (5 bases). V lost 10 bases and J 4 bases, leaving 17 bases between the germline ends. The CDR3 is 14 residues long. The chain's CDR3 is CATRMGQLYNEQFL. DNA of the CDR3: TGTGCCACCCGGATGGGGCAGTTATACAATGAGCAGTTCCTC.

This clonotype was found many times. The V call is TRBV15, the J call TRBJ1-5; TRBD1 aligns across 9 bases. Trimming cost V 1 base and J 5 bases; bases outside gene matches: 6. CDR3 size: 16 residues. Germline loops: CDR1 LNHNV, CDR2 YYDKDF (reference sequence). In nucleotides, the CDR3 is TGTGCCACCAGCAGAGGACTAGACAGGGGGTATCAGCCCCAGCATTTT. Protein: CATSRGLDRGYQPQHF.

In this sample, this clonotype turned up many times. The chain combines TRBV5-4 with TRBJ2-6; D remains unclear. The CDR3 has 14 amino acids. The germline V and J ends were trimmed by 4 bases and 3 bases, with 8 bases remaining between them. Germline V gene lookup returns CDR1 SGHNT and CDR2 YYREEE (reference sequence). The CDR3 is CASSKRFGANVLTF. The CDR3 DNA follows: TGTGCCAGCAGCAAACGTTTTGGGGCCAACGTCCTGACTTTC. Based on the CDR3 plus reference TRBV5-4 and TRBJ2-6, the full variable domain is ETGVTQSPTHLIKTRGQQVTLRCSSQSGHNTVSWYQQALGQGPQFIFQYYREEENGRGNFPPRFSGLQFPNYSSELNVNALELDDSALYLCASSKRFGANVLTFGAGSRLTVL.

There are many counts of this clonotype. The chain carries TRBV20-1 and TRBJ1-2; 12 bases fit TRBD1. Looked up from germline, CDR1 is DFQATT and CDR2 is SNEGSKA (reference sequence). Trimming at V came to 3 bases and at J to 6 bases, leaving 17 bases not matched to a gene. The CDR3 sequence is 18 residues long. The CDR3 nucleotides read TGCAGTGCTAGTGGGGGGGGACAGGGGGCGGAAATTGTCAATGGCTACACCTTC. It translates to CSASGGGQGAEIVNGYTF.

This clonotype was recorded many times. This rearrangement joins TRBV7-2 to TRBJ2-4; no clear D gene. The CDR3 spans 12 residues. In germline, CDR1 is SGHTA, CDR2 FQGNSA. V was trimmed by 6 bases and J by 4 bases, leaving 7 bases between them. CDR3 in amino acids: CASSLRKNIQYF. The CDR3 DNA reads TGTGCCAGCAGTCTGAGAAAAAACATTCAGTACTTC.

This clonotype was seen at least ten times. CDR3 sequence reads: CSAPSRLAGDTDTQYF. The DNA of the CDR3 is TGCAGTGCCCCATCCCGACTAGCGGGGGACACAGATACGCAGTATTTT. The chain links TRBV20-1 to TRBJ2-3; TRBD2 aligns across 12 bases. The CDR3 runs to 16 residues. The junction had 9 bases not matched to a gene; V was cut back by 6 bases and J by 2 bases. Looked up from germline, CDR1 is DFQATT and CDR2 is SNEGSKA (reference sequence).

The table lists this clonotype with many counts. This chain links TRBV11-2 with TRBJ2-3, with 7 bases fitting TRBD2. V lost 2 bases and J lost 6; bases outside the gene matches: 14. The CDR3 has 17 residues. Germline V gene lookup returns CDR1 SGHAT and CDR2 FQNNGV. CDR3 in amino acids: CASSLSSSGLLSDTQYF. DNA for the CDR3: TGTGCCAGCAGCTTAAGCTCTAGCGGACTCCTATCGGATACGCAGTATTTT.

This clonotype has a count of ten or more. The V gene is TRBV4-3, the J gene TRBJ2-1; a possible D gene is TRBD1 (5 bases). The CDR3 loop spans 14 amino acids. Germline CDR1 and CDR2: LGHNA and YSLEER. Between the trimmed V and J ends, which lost 1 base and 6 bases, there was a span of 10 bases. In nucleotides, the CDR3 is TGCGCCAGCAGCCAAGGGGGCCGGCGCAATGAGCAGTTCTTC. Its protein is CASSQGGRRNEQFF.

As to this clonotype: Being one base from a much bigger clone, this may be a read error. V gene TRBV7-6 combines with J gene TRBJ2-1, with 10 bases lining up with TRBD2. This CDR3 is 17 amino acids long. The V segment lost 4 bases and the J segment 6 bases; nucleotides outside the gene matches: 12. Germline V gene sequence: CDR1 SGHVS, CDR2 FNYEAQ. CDR3 sequence: CASSSPLGPSGGNEQFF. As DNA, the CDR3 is TGTGCCAGCAGCTCCCCCTTGGGGCCTAGCGGGGGCAATGAGCAGTTCTTC.

This clonotype was recorded at least ten times. This chain connects TRBV7-9 to TRBJ2-5; 10 bases are a match to TRBD1. CDR3 length equals 16 residues. Germline-derived CDR1 and CDR2 are SEHNR and FQNEAQ (reference sequence). Trimming removed 1 base from V and 1 base from J; junction bases left unmatched: 3. The CDR3 sequence: CASSLVWTGGQETQYF. The CDR3 bases are TGTGCCAGCAGCTTAGTTTGGACAGGGGGCCAAGAGACCCAGTACTTC. The full variable domain, with the rest looked up from reference TRBV7-9 and TRBJ2-5, is DTGVSQNPRHKITKRGQNVTFRCDPISEHNRLYWYRQTLGQGPEFLTYFQNEAQLEKSRLLSDRFSAERPKGSFSTLEIQRTEQGDSAMYLCASSLVWTGGQETQYFGPGTRLLVL.

This clonotype was seen more than once but under ten times. This sequence joins TRBV7-9 and TRBJ2-2, with no clear D. This CDR3 comprises 16 residues. Germline V gives CDR1 SEHNR, CDR2 FQNEAQ (reference sequence). Trimming removed 6 bases at V and 0 bases at J, with 14 bases between. CDR3 sequence (DNA): TGTGCCAGCAGTCTGATCACCGGCTCGAACACCGGGGAGCTGTTTTTT. Encoded protein: CASSLITGSNTGELFF.

This clonotype was counted at least ten times. The chain joins TRBV7-3 to TRBJ2-3, with TRBD2 identical over 8 bases. Germline V gene data show CDR1 as SGHTA and CDR2 as FQGTGA. The CDR3 extends over 17 amino acids. V was clipped by 5 bases and J by 6 bases; unmatched bases: 16. CDR3 loop: CASSALTGLVGQDTQYF. Written as DNA, the CDR3 is TGTGCCAGCAGCGCCTTAACGGGACTAGTGGGGCAGGATACGCAGTATTTT. Drawing the rest from reference TRBV7-3 and TRBJ2-3, the complete variable domain is GAGVSQTPSNKVTEKGKYVELRCDPISGHTALYWYRQSLGQGPEFLIYFQGTGAADDSGLPNDRFFAVRPEGSVSTLKIQRTERGDSAVYLCASSALTGLVGQDTQYFGPGTRLTVL.

This clonotype was detected many times. The chain is built from TRBV6-1 and TRBJ1-3; perhaps TRBD1 as D (6 bases). This CDR3 is 13 amino acids long. The V end was cut by 8 bases, the J end by 7 bases, with 15 bases between. Germline loops: CDR1 MNHNS, CDR2 SASEGT. The CDR3 loop reads CASGTGTLNTIYF. CDR3 nucleotides: TGTGCCAGCGGAACAGGGACTCTTAACACCATATATTTT.

This clonotype was picked up a small number of times. This sequence may be a read error, since a much larger clone differs from it by one base. The conserved closing phenylalanine or tryptophan is absent in this CDR3, likely reflecting a read error. The chain couples TRBV2 to TRBJ1-6; D is unclear. This CDR3 has 12 amino acids. Trimming shortened V by 9 bases and J by 7 bases, and 10 bases separated the two germline ends. Germline CDR1 and CDR2: SNHLY and FYNNEI. The CDR3, as DNA: TGTGCCAGAAACAGTAACAATTCACCCCTCCACCTT. As protein: CARNSNNSPLHL.

This clonotype was found many times. The chain uses TRBV5-5 and TRBJ2-5; 7 bases are shared with TRBD1. The CDR3 contains 14 residues. The trim removed 0 bases at V and 4 bases at J, leaving 3 bases unmatched. Germline V gene lookup returns CDR1 SGHKS and CDR2 YYEKEE (reference sequence). The CDR3 protein is CASSLEQGLETQYF. CDR3 DNA sequence: TGTGCCAGCAGCTTGGAACAGGGGCTAGAGACCCAGTACTTC.

This clonotype was counted a few times. This rearrangement joins TRBV13 to TRBJ2-7; 7 positions agree with TRBD1. Unmatched junction bases numbered 10, after V lost 1 base and J lost 7 bases. The CDR3 consists of 15 residues. Germline V lookup: CDR1 PRHDT, CDR2 FYEKMQ (reference sequence). The CDR3 DNA sequence: TGTGCCAGCAGCTTAGTATACAGGGGTCAGCGGGAGCAGTACTTC. This codes for CASSLVYRGQREQYF.

The table lists this clonotype with many counts. The CDR3 nucleotides are TGTGCCAGCAGCTTAAGGAGGACAACTGGCAATCAGCCCCAGCATTTT. This sequence encodes CASSLRRTTGNQPQHF. The V and J genes are TRBV7-8 and TRBJ1-5; tentative D call: TRBD1 (5 bases). This CDR3 is 16 amino acids long. The ends were cut back, 2 bases at V and 2 bases at J, with 13 bases in the middle. Germline CDR1 SGHVS, CDR2 FQNEAQ.

In the case of this clonotype: This sequence is one base from a far larger clone and is likely a read error. This rearrangement joins TRBV20-1 to TRBJ2-5; 10 positions match TRBD1. The tail of the sequence fits TRBJ2-1 better, so the J call may be wrong. The CDR3 spans 15 residues. Germline values: CDR1 DFQATT, CDR2 SNEGSKA (reference sequence). DNA of the CDR3: TGCAGTGCCAGACCCGGGACAGGGGAGTACAATGAGCAGTTCTTC. Its translation is CSARPGTGEYNEQFF.

This clonotype was seen repeatedly, ten times or more. The chain recombines TRBV6-1 with TRBJ2-3; D is possibly TRBD2 (6 bases). Germline loops: CDR1 MNHNS, CDR2 SASEGT. This CDR3 contains 16 residues. V dropped 7 bases and J dropped 0 bases, with 17 bases sitting between them. The CDR3 sequence is CASTPVGLTSTDTQYF. DNA for the CDR3: TGTGCCAGCACCCCCGTTGGACTAACTAGCACAGATACGCAGTATTTT.

This clonotype was counted a few times. The chain has TRBV11-3 and TRBJ2-3, with D tentatively TRBD2 (5 bases). The V gene's germline CDR1 is SGHNT and CDR2 YENEEA. The CDR3 totals 17 residues. V lost 4 bases and J 0 bases, leaving 17 bases between the germline ends. CDR3 sequence: CASSSRDGGTSTDTQYF. CDR3 DNA sequence: TGTGCCAGCAGCTCCCGTGACGGAGGAACAAGCACAGATACGCAGTATTTT. Full variable domain (remainder filled in from reference TRBV11-3 and TRBJ2-3): EAGVVQSPRYKIIEKKQPVAFWCNPISGHNTLYWYLQNLGQGPELLIRYENEEAVDDSQLPKDRFSAERLKGVDSTLKIQPAELGDSAVYLCASSSRDGGTSTDTQYFGPGTRLTVL.

J is TRBJ2-1 and V is TRBV11-2; D may correspond to TRBD1 or TRBD2 (5 bases each). V was pared by 2 bases and J by 0 bases, with 11 bases between. CDR3 length: 16 amino acids. Per germline, CDR1 SGHAT and CDR2 FQNNGV. The CDR3: CASSLYWDASYNEQFF. The CDR3 DNA is TGTGCCAGCAGCTTATACTGGGACGCCTCCTACAATGAGCAGTTCTTC.

This clonotype rates as medium-sized. The chain has TRBV9 and TRBJ2-3, with D hard to call. The germline CDR1 and CDR2 sequences are SGDLS and YYNGEE. The CDR3 is 15 amino acids. V lost 1 base and J lost 0, with 9 bases in between. The chain's CDR3 is CASSVLGRSTDTQYF. The DNA for the CDR3 is TGTGCCAGCAGCGTACTAGGCCGTAGCACAGATACGCAGTATTTT.